The clone carrying this T cell receptor (beta chain) was detected only a few times. Germline assignment: CDR1 SQVTM and CDR2 ANQGSEA. The V and J ends lost 7 bases and 5 bases, in that order; junction bases with no gene match: 8. The CDR3 extends over 15 amino acids. The sample originates from a study of blood T cell repertoires in COVID-19. Study background: Samples taken during acute and convalescent COVID-19 were collected in the United States, Italy and Spain. Sources were T cells, B-cell-depleted T cells, or PBMCs; the material itself was cDNA or gDNA.

In the original analysis: Reference gene primers were amplified, and this amplification served to estimate nucleated cell counts. This table comes from immunoSEQ multiplex PCR, and its TCRdb copy is limited to in-frame clones, with some not included. Clone size and V and J calls were adopted from that table, with D and trimming inferred from the DNA. The data show roughly 68,000 clones, 88% seen once. The V call is TRBV29-1, the J call TRBJ2-3; 14 bases match TRBD2. The sequencing input was peripheral blood. The TCR sequence derives from a human donor in a cohort sampled during active COVID-19. In nucleotides, the CDR3 is TGCAGCGGTGGACTAGCGGGGGGCGTGGGAGATACGCAGTATTTT. This gives the protein CSGGLAGGVGDTQYF.